Below, 25 T cell receptor beta chains from the same sample are listed, as sequenced in a study of T-cell reconstitution after alpha-beta-depleted transplantation in children. Construction of the TCRbeta library involved unique molecular identifiers. TCRdb reanalysed the PCR reads using MiXCR and keeps one entry per CDR3 protein. The repertoire holds about 410,000 distinct CDR3 sequences, approximately 20% seen once, with over 3.5% in the top ten. The sequencing here drew on PBMCs from the stem cell graft donor, taken from the stem cell graft. The receptors originated from a human donor who donated a stem cell graft to a child with acute myeloid leukemia.

This chain uses TRBV6-5 with TRBJ2-7; 8 bases match TRBD2. CDR1 and CDR2 from the germline V gene are MNHEY and SVGAGI. Losses at the gene ends were 6 bases for V and 2 bases for J; bases not matched to a gene: 12. This CDR3 is 16 amino acids long. The CDR3 sequence is CASRTGGTLSPYEQYF. DNA for the CDR3: TGTGCCAGCAGAACGGGAGGGACTCTTTCTCCCTACGAGCAGTACTTC.

The V and J genes are TRBV20-1 and TRBJ2-1, with a tentative D call TRBD2 (5 bases). Germline assignment: CDR1 DFQATT and CDR2 SNEGSKA (reference sequence). V lost 6 bases to trimming and J lost 5 bases, with 11 bases between them. This CDR3 is built from 12 residues. The DNA of the CDR3 is TGCAGTGCAACTGACTATGACAATGAGCAGTTCTTC. Its translation: CSATDYDNEQFF.

The chain couples TRBV5-1 to TRBJ2-1, with D perhaps TRBD2 (6 bases). The CDR3 length is 12 residues. Germline lookup yields CDR1 SGHRS and CDR2 YFSETQ. The V gene lost 0 bases and the J gene lost 10 bases, with 8 bases spanning the gap. The CDR3 loop reads CASSLVAGEQFF. The CDR3 DNA is TGCGCCAGCAGCTTGGTGGCGGGAGAGCAGTTCTTC.

The chain links TRBV7-8 to TRBJ2-3; the D gene is possibly TRBD2 (6 bases). Trimming removed 3 bases at V and 1 base at J, with 8 bases between. Germline lookup yields CDR1 SGHVS and CDR2 FQNEAQ. The CDR3 is made up of 14 amino acids. CDR3 region: CASSLEGRTDTQYF. CDR3 nucleotide sequence: TGTGCCAGCAGCTTGGAGGGCCGCACAGATACGCAGTATTTT.

The V and J genes are TRBV12-3 or TRBV12-4 and TRBJ2-1, with TRBD2 matching 9 bases. With 1 base clipped from V and 4 bases from J, the junction kept 2 bases outside the gene matches. The CDR3 loop spans 15 amino acids. Written as DNA, the CDR3 is TGTGCCAGCAGTTTAGGGACTAGCGATTACAATGAGCAGTTCTTC. Translation gives CASSLGTSDYNEQFF.

V usage is TRBV4-1 and J usage is TRBJ2-1; D unresolved. Trimming took 0 bases from V and 8 from J, leaving 11 bases between them. Germline V CDR1 and CDR2: MGHRA, YSYEKL. This CDR3 spans 14 amino acids. This CDR3 is CASSQEFSWYEQFF. CDR3 nucleotide sequence: TGCGCCAGCAGCCAAGAGTTCTCTTGGTATGAGCAGTTCTTC.

V is TRBV9 and J is TRBJ1-3; D is undetermined. This CDR3 contains 13 residues. Trimming stripped 0 bases from V and 4 bases from J, with 5 bases between. Germline CDR1 and CDR2: SGDLS and YYNGEE. The CDR3 loop is CASSVDRGNTIYF. For the CDR3, the DNA is TGTGCCAGCAGCGTAGATCGGGGAAACACCATATATTTT.

J is TRBJ2-4 and V is TRBV12-3 or TRBV12-4; 8 bases line up with TRBD1. The CDR3 extends over 17 amino acids. Losses at the gene ends were 5 bases for V and 3 bases for J; bases not matched to a gene: 12. This CDR3 reads CASSPRTGRIYKNIQYF. The CDR3 region has the DNA TGTGCCAGCAGTCCACGGACAGGGCGAATATACAAAAACATTCAGTACTTC.

This chain links TRBV4-3 with TRBJ1-2, with D uncertain. Germline CDR1 is LGHNA and CDR2 is YSLEER. V was cut by 0 bases and J by 6 bases, with 11 bases left in between. CDR3 size: 14 residues. This CDR3 is CASSQDTSRNGYTF. CDR3 bases: TGCGCCAGCAGCCAAGATACCAGCCGGAATGGCTACACCTTC.

This clonotype appeared a few times. The rearrangement links TRBV7-2 to TRBJ1-1; tentatively, D is TRBD1 (5 bases). The CDR3 is 17 amino acids. Germline V gene sequence: CDR1 SGHTA, CDR2 FQGNSA. Trimming took off 1 base at V and 1 base at J, with 16 bases between the two ends. Here the CDR3 DNA reads TGTGCCAGCAGCTTAGGCGGAGGGGCCGGACCGAACACTGAAGCTTTCTTT. This encodes CASSLGGGAGPNTEAFF.

This clonotype was counted only a few times. The genes are TRBV29-1 and TRBJ2-1, with 8 bases identical to TRBD2. CDR1 is SQVTM and CDR2 is ANQGSEA in the germline V gene. Germline trimming cut 6 bases from V and 5 bases from J; bases unmatched to any gene: 12. The CDR3 runs to 15 residues. CDR3 in amino acids: CSVRGLVKGDNEQFF. The CDR3 DNA sequence: TGCAGCGTCAGGGGACTAGTTAAGGGAGACAATGAGCAGTTCTTC.

In its sample, this clonotype was seen a few times. The chain has TRBV7-9 and TRBJ2-5; the match to TRBD1 covers 9 bases. The germline gives CDR1 SEHNR, CDR2 FQNEAQ (reference sequence). The CDR3 sequence is 16 residues long. The junction had 8 bases not matched to a gene; V was cut back by 1 base and J by 5 bases. Here the CDR3 DNA reads TGTGCCAGCAGCTTAGGCCGGACAGGGGCCGTCGAGACCCAGTACTTC. Encoded protein: CASSLGRTGAVETQYF.

This clonotype occurred many times. The gene calls are TRBV20-1 and TRBJ2-1; D call uncertain. Germline-derived CDR1 and CDR2 are DFQATT and SNEGSKA (reference sequence). Trimming removed 3 bases at V and 0 bases at J, with 6 bases between. This CDR3 is built from 13 residues. The CDR3: CSASVSSYNEQFF. As DNA, the CDR3 is TGCAGTGCTAGCGTGAGCTCCTACAATGAGCAGTTCTTC.

This clonotype has at least ten counts. The chain links TRBV28 to TRBJ2-7; D may be TRBD1 (5 bases). Germline V CDR1 and CDR2: MDHEN, SYDVKM. The CDR3 totals 15 residues. V lost 5 bases and J 3 bases, leaving 17 bases between the germline ends. CDR3 sequence reads: CASSTPDTPHYEQYF. The CDR3 DNA reads as TGTGCCAGCAGTACCCCGGACACTCCTCACTACGAGCAGTACTTC.

This clonotype has just a few counts. J is TRBJ2-1 and V is TRBV28, with D possibly TRBD1 on 5 matching bases. V gave up 3 bases and J gave up 6 bases, with 9 bases separating them. The CDR3 runs 13 residues. Germline V gives CDR1 MDHEN, CDR2 SYDVKM. In nucleotides, the CDR3 is TGTGCCAGCAGTTTTCAGGGTACCAATGAGCAGTTCTTC. Translation gives CASSFQGTNEQFF.

The table lists this clonotype with a few counts. The chain uses TRBV5-1 and TRBJ1-1, with 9 bases fitting TRBD1. CDR3 length: 15 amino acids. Trimming took 4 bases from V and 2 from J; bases not matched to a gene: 6. Germline V CDR1 and CDR2: SGHRS, YFSETQ. This chain's CDR3 is CASSPLQGANTEAFF. The CDR3 nucleotides read TGCGCCAGCAGCCCACTACAGGGGGCTAACACTGAAGCTTTCTTT.

The V and J genes are TRBV29-1 and TRBJ1-2; D is ambiguous. Trimming took 7 bases from V and 4 from J, leaving 13 bases between them. In germline, CDR1 is SQVTM, CDR2 ANQGSEA. This CDR3 is built from 12 residues. The CDR3 DNA reads TGCAGCGCCCATCGGGGTAGCTATGGCTACACCTTC. Protein: CSAHRGSYGYTF.

The V and J genes are TRBV12-3 or TRBV12-4 and TRBJ2-7; TRBD1 matches at 7 bases. V lost 6 bases, J lost 2 bases, and 4 bases stayed unmatched. This CDR3 is built from 13 residues. CDR3 sequence (DNA): TGTGCCAGCAGGGGGACAGAAACCTACGAGCAGTACTTC. Its translation: CASRGTETYEQYF.

The chain is built from TRBV20-1 and TRBJ1-1, with TRBD1 matching over 7 bases. This CDR3 has 12 residues. The germline gives CDR1 DFQATT, CDR2 SNEGSKA (reference sequence). With 5 bases clipped from V and 6 bases from J, the junction kept 6 bases outside the gene matches. CDR3 sequence (DNA): TGCAGTGCTCCAGACAGGGACCCTGAAGCTTTCTTT. Amino acid sequence: CSAPDRDPEAFF.

This clonotype showed up many times. The J gene is TRBJ1-2, the V gene TRBV30; D not resolved. Deletions cut 2 bases from V and 4 bases from J, with 8 bases between. CDR1 is GTSNPN and CDR2 is SVGIG in the germline V gene (reference sequence). This CDR3 comprises 12 residues. The CDR3 here is CAWSLEAYGYTF. The CDR3 nucleotides are TGTGCCTGGAGTTTGGAGGCCTATGGCTACACCTTC.

The chain recombines TRBV15 with TRBJ1-5, with D tentatively TRBD1 (5 bases). Trimming took 5 bases from V and 3 from J, leaving 11 bases between them. Germline V gene lookup returns CDR1 LNHNV and CDR2 YYDKDF (reference sequence). The CDR3 runs 14 residues. CDR3 DNA: TGTGCCACCAGCGGGGGACGGATCAATCAGCCCCAGCATTTT. Its translation is CATSGGRINQPQHF.

This clonotype was found many times. This chain connects TRBV6-2 or TRBV6-3 to TRBJ2-7, with unresolved D. V shed 8 bases and J shed 0 bases, with 14 bases lying between them. The CDR3 has 14 residues. CDR1 is MNHEY, CDR2 SVGEGT, per germline. The CDR3 bases are TGTGCCAGCGCTGGGCGCTATTACTCCTACGAGCAGTACTTC. This encodes CASAGRYYSYEQYF.

In this sample, this clonotype turned up a few times. CDR3 nucleotides: TGTGCCAGCTCAACCTCCGGGGCCCGCACCGGGGAGCTGTTTTTT. Translating gives CASSTSGARTGELFF. V is TRBV18 and J is TRBJ2-2; D is tentatively TRBD1 or TRBD2 (5 bases each). Trimming stripped 5 bases from V and 4 bases from J, with 14 bases between. CDR1 is KGHSH and CDR2 is LQKENI in the germline V gene. This CDR3 has 15 residues.

The gene calls are TRBV24-1 and TRBJ1-1; no reliable D call. This CDR3 region has 15 residues. Trimming took 0 bases from V and 0 from J, leaving 7 bases between them. Germline assignment: CDR1 KGHDR and CDR2 SFDVKD. The CDR3 region has the DNA TGTGCCACCAGTGATTTGGCTGGGTTGAACACTGAAGCTTTCTTT. It yields the protein CATSDLAGLNTEAFF.

CDR3 sequence (DNA): TGTGCCAGCAGTCCTAAGGACAGCACAAATGGCTACACCTTC. This encodes CASSPKDSTNGYTF. V is TRBV12-3 or TRBV12-4 and J is TRBJ1-2; tentative D call: TRBD1 (6 bases). V was pared by 5 bases and J by 6 bases, with 16 bases between. The length of the CDR3 is 14 residues.